This entry lists 14 T cell receptor beta chains sequenced from one sample in a study of PD-1 blockade in classical Hodgkin lymphoma. The table came from immunoSEQ multiplex PCR; TCRdb's copy has only in-frame clones and leaves some out. The table includes 35,000 to 50,000 clones, roughly 70% detected once. Each and every patient relapsed after autologous stem cell transplantation, and patients got differing brentuximab vedotin exposure. Sequenced material: peripheral blood mononuclear cells (PBMCs), taken at baseline. These receptors all stem from a human donor with classical Hodgkin lymphoma.

This sequence joins TRBV7-2 and TRBJ1-1; D is ambiguous. V lost 3 bases to trimming and J lost 1 base, with 9 bases between them. This CDR3 comprises 14 residues. Germline loops: CDR1 SGHTA, CDR2 FQGNSA. The chain's CDR3 is CASSFSGPNTEAFF. As DNA, the CDR3 is TGTGCCAGCAGCTTCTCAGGACCGAACACTGAAGCTTTCTTT.

The rearrangement joins TRBV4-2 to TRBJ2-7; D is uncertain. The CDR3 is 13 residues long. The germline V and J ends were trimmed by 0 bases and 3 bases, with 6 bases remaining between them. The germline V gene has CDR1 LGHNA and CDR2 YNFKEQ. DNA of the CDR3: TGTGCCAGCAGCCAAGATCGCAGCTACGAGCAGTACTTC. It encodes CASSQDRSYEQYF.

This clone is a singleton in its sample. This chain connects TRBV2 to TRBJ1-5; D is uncertain. V lost 6 bases and J lost 0, with 9 bases in between. The length of the CDR3 is 14 residues. In germline, CDR1 is SNHLY, CDR2 FYNNEI. For the CDR3, the DNA is TGTGCCAGCAGGGAACTATATAGCAATCAGCCCCAGCATTTT. Its protein product is CASRELYSNQPQHF.

This clone was recorded once. The V call is TRBV29-1, the J call TRBJ1-2; TRBD1 matches 7 bases. Trimming at V came to 0 bases and at J to 2 bases, leaving 18 bases not matched to a gene. CDR1 and CDR2 from the germline V gene are SQVTM and ANQGSEA. This CDR3 region has 19 residues. This CDR3 reads CSVEDRGRGRGVKNYGYTF. In DNA, the CDR3 is TGCAGCGTTGAAGATCGAGGAAGGGGGCGCGGGGTGAAAAACTATGGCTACACCTTC. Full variable domain (missing parts from reference TRBV29-1 and TRBJ1-2): SAVISQKPSRDICQRGTSLTIQCQVDSQVTMMFWYRQQPGQSLTLIATANQGSEATYESGFVIDKFPISRPNLTFSTLTVSNMSPEDSSIYLCSVEDRGRGRGVKNYGYTFGSGTRLTVV.

The chain has TRBV5-6 and TRBJ2-1; 8 bases map to TRBD1. Germline CDR1 and CDR2: SGHDT and YYEEEE. The CDR3 contains 15 residues. V lost 0 bases to trimming and J lost 12 bases; unmatched junction nucleotides: 11. CDR3 coding DNA: TGTGCCAGCAGCTTGGGAGGACAGGGTCATCAAGGGCAGTTCTTC. Translating it yields CASSLGGQGHQGQFF. Complete variable domain (other parts from reference TRBV5-6 and TRBJ2-1): DAGVTQSPTHLIKTRGQQVTLRCSPKSGHDTVSWYQQALGQGPQFIFQYYEEEERQRGNFPDRFSGHQFPNYSSELNVNALLLGDSALYLCASSLGGQGHQGQFFGPGTRLTVL.

This clone came up once. The chain employs TRBV19 and TRBJ1-1, with no clear D. CDR1 is LNHDA, CDR2 SQIVND, per germline (reference sequence). V was cut by 2 bases and J by 1 base, with 5 bases left in between. The CDR3 loop spans 13 amino acids. CDR3 in DNA: TGTGCCAGTAGTATAAGGGAGAACACTGAAGCTTTCTTT. It is translated as CASSIRENTEAFF.

The chain combines TRBV4-1 with TRBJ2-7; D may match TRBD1 or TRBD2 (5 bases each). Trimming took 1 base from V and 4 from J, leaving 8 bases between them. Germline-derived CDR1 and CDR2 are MGHRA and YSYEKL. The CDR3 has 13 residues. CDR3 residues: CASSQAGTYEQYF. The DNA of the CDR3 is TGCGCCAGCAGCCAAGCCGGGACGTACGAGCAGTACTTC.

A word on this clone: The junction shows a germline mismatch at one end, possibly a read error. Other nucleotide sequences from this sample produce the same CDR3. The chain employs TRBV6-5 and TRBJ1-5, with D hard to call. Germline CDR1 and CDR2: MNHEY and SVGAGI. The CDR3 is 14 residues long. The CDR3 bases are TGTGCCAGCAGTTACATGGCAGCTAATCAGCCCCAACATTTT. This translates into CASSYMAANQPQHF.

The CDR3 DNA reads TGTGCCAGCAGCGGAACAGGGAATCGGGATGGCTACACCTTC. Its translation: CASSGTGNRDGYTF. V and J are TRBV28 and TRBJ1-2, with a possible D match to TRBD1 (6 bases). V was cut by 6 bases and J by 6 bases, with 17 bases left in between. CDR3 size: 14 residues. CDR1 and CDR2 from the germline V gene are MDHEN and SYDVKM.

This clone has only one observation. The genes are TRBV27 and TRBJ1-6; D is uncertain. The CDR3 spans 14 residues. V lost 2 bases to trimming and J lost 8 bases, with 10 bases between them. Germline V lookup: CDR1 MNHEY, CDR2 SMNVEV (reference sequence). CDR3 sequence (DNA): TGTGCCAGCAGTTTACCCAGACCGGATTCACCCCTCCACTTT. It is translated as CASSLPRPDSPLHF.

V is TRBV19 and J is TRBJ2-6, with 12 bases matching TRBD2. The CDR3 totals 16 residues. V lost 4 bases, J lost 3 bases, and 1 base stayed unmatched. CDR1 LNHDA and CDR2 SQIVND come from the germline V gene (reference sequence). DNA for the CDR3: TGTGCCAGTAGTACACTAGCGGGAGGTGGGGCCAACGTCCTGACTTTC. It encodes CASSTLAGGGANVLTF.

This clone occurred a few times. V and J are TRBV10-1 and TRBJ2-2; 8 bases map to TRBD1. The V segment lost 8 bases and the J segment 3 bases; nucleotides outside the gene matches: 2. Per the germline V gene, CDR1 is WNHNN and CDR2 is SYGVQD (reference sequence). CDR3 length: 13 amino acids. The CDR3 DNA reads as TGCGCCAGCGCAGGGGGCGACACCGGGGAGCTGTTTTTT. Amino acids: CASAGGDTGELFF.

DNA for the CDR3: TGTGCCAGCAGTCCCGGACTCCTCCTTGAAGAGCAGTTCTTC. It specifies CASSPGLLLEEQFF. V gene TRBV6-5 combines with J gene TRBJ2-1; a possible D gene is TRBD2 (5 bases). Trimming took off 5 bases at V and 10 bases at J, with 18 bases between the two ends. CDR3 length equals 14 residues. Germline-derived CDR1 and CDR2 are MNHEY and SVGAGI.

V and J are TRBV7-3 and TRBJ2-1; 9 nucleotides agree with TRBD2. Germline CDR1 reads SGHTA; CDR2 reads FQGTGA. The CDR3 loop spans 15 amino acids. V lost 1 base and J lost 5; bases outside the gene matches: 3. As DNA, the CDR3 is TGTGCCAGCAGCTTAAAAGGGACTAGCAACAATGAGCAGTTCTTC. Residues: CASSLKGTSNNEQFF.